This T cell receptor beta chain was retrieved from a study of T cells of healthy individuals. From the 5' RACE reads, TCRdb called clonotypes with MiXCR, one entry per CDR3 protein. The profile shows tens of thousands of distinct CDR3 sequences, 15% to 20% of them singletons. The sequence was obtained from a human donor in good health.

In DNA form, the CDR3 reads TGTGCCAGCAGTTTCATGCAGAACACTGAAGCTTTCTTT. Amino acids: CASSFMQNTEAFF. The chain employs TRBV27 and TRBJ1-1; D unclear. Germline-derived CDR1 and CDR2 are MNHEY and SMNVEV (reference sequence). The CDR3 spans 13 residues. V lost 3 bases, J lost 1 base, and 6 bases lay in between.